Below are 32 T cell receptor beta chains sequenced from a single sample in a study of CD8 T cells in ankylosing spondylitis. In TCRdb, the 5' RACE reads were re-called with MiXCR into one record per CDR3 protein. The table lists a few hundred thousand distinct CDR3 sequences, around 21% of them singletons. The specimen was blood, either unsorted or a sorted T cell fraction (not recorded which). The source is a female donor with ankylosing spondylitis or in good health (not recorded which).

The rearrangement uses TRBV18 and TRBJ2-1; D ambiguous. Germline V gene data show CDR1 as KGHSH and CDR2 as LQKENI. Trimming left V 4 bases short and J 5 bases short, with 6 bases between. The CDR3 runs 12 residues. The CDR3 region is CASSQSNNEQFF. The CDR3 DNA sequence: TGTGCCAGCTCACAGTCAAACAATGAGCAGTTCTTC.

This chain uses TRBV25-1 with TRBJ2-3; a possible D gene is TRBD1 (6 bases). CDR1 is MGHDK, CDR2 SYGVNS, per germline. With 3 bases removed from V and 2 bases from J, the gap between germline ends came to 12 bases. CDR3 length: 15 residues. CDR3 sequence (DNA): TGTGCCAGCAGTGACGCCAGGGGACCCACAGATACGCAGTATTTT. The encoded protein is CASSDARGPTDTQYF.

The chain couples TRBV9 to TRBJ1-4, with no clear D. The CDR3 sequence is 18 residues long. Germline V CDR1 and CDR2: SGDLS, YYNGEE. Trimming left V 0 bases short and J 0 bases short, with 15 bases between. DNA of the CDR3: TGTGCCAGCAGCGTAGGGGGTGAGGCGCTTGCAACTAATGAAAAACTGTTTTTT. Its translation is CASSVGGEALATNEKLFF.

This clonotype was found a few times. This chain joins TRBV12-3 or TRBV12-4 and TRBJ2-2; D unclear. This CDR3 is built from 13 residues. V lost 3 bases and J lost 8, with 10 bases in between. CDR3 sequence: CASSFIGLGELFF. The CDR3 bases are TGTGCCAGCAGTTTTATTGGTTTGGGGGAGCTGTTTTTT.

V gene TRBV6-2 or TRBV6-3 combines with J gene TRBJ2-3, with TRBD2 identical over 8 bases. CDR1 and CDR2 from the germline V gene are MNHEY and SVGEGT. V was pared by 7 bases and J by 4 bases, with 10 bases of the junction left unmatched. The CDR3 covers 15 residues. The CDR3 reads CASNYGRAEADTQYF. The CDR3 DNA is TGTGCCAGCAACTACGGGAGGGCCGAGGCAGATACGCAGTATTTT.

This clonotype showed up just a few times. This chain joins TRBV6-1 and TRBJ1-6; D remains ambiguous. Trimming removed 6 bases at V and 11 bases at J, with 14 bases between. Germline CDR1 MNHNS, CDR2 SASEGT. The CDR3 has 13 residues. The CDR3 here is CASRIGRLTPLHF. The CDR3 coding sequence is TGTGCCAGCAGAATTGGACGGTTAACACCCCTCCACTTT.

The chain couples TRBV20-1 to TRBJ2-6; no clear D. Germline CDR1 DFQATT, CDR2 SNEGSKA (reference sequence). Trimming took 5 bases from V and 2 from J, leaving 10 bases between them. This CDR3 comprises 14 residues. Here the CDR3 reads CSAPRETGANVLTF. DNA for the CDR3: TGCAGTGCTCCTAGGGAAACTGGGGCCAACGTCCTGACTTTC.

The V gene is TRBV24-1, the J gene TRBJ2-5, with D perhaps TRBD1 or TRBD2 (5 bases each). The CDR3 contains 14 residues. Germline lookup yields CDR1 KGHDR and CDR2 SFDVKD. Trimming cost V 5 bases and J 3 bases, with 12 bases left between them. CDR3 bases: TGTGCCACCAGTGGTTCCGGGACCGAAGAGACCCAGTACTTC. This codes for CATSGSGTEETQYF.

The chain employs TRBV7-2 and TRBJ2-5, with D perhaps matching TRBD1 (6 bases). Between the trimmed V and J ends, which lost 1 base and 10 bases, there was a span of 7 bases. The CDR3 totals 11 residues. Germline V CDR1 and CDR2: SGHTA, FQGNSA. For the CDR3, the DNA is TGTGCCAGCAGCTTAGGGGGGCGCCAGTACTTC. This gives the protein CASSLGGRQYF.

The chain joins TRBV29-1 to TRBJ2-3; the match to TRBD2 covers 7 bases. With V trimmed by 4 bases and J by 4 bases, 2 bases remained unmatched. The CDR3 is 12 amino acids. Germline V gives CDR1 SQVTM, CDR2 ANQGSEA. CDR3 DNA sequence: TGCAGCGTTGGACTAGCCCCAGATACGCAGTATTTT. Its translation is CSVGLAPDTQYF.

This sequence joins TRBV7-2 and TRBJ2-7; 7 bases are a match to TRBD2. J lost 1 base, V lost 1 base, and 7 bases had no gene match. This CDR3 spans 16 amino acids. From germline, CDR1 is SGHTA and CDR2 FQGNSA. The CDR3 here is CASSLVGGRGSYEQYF. Here the CDR3 DNA reads TGTGCCAGCAGCTTAGTGGGAGGGCGAGGGTCCTACGAGCAGTACTTC.

This clonotype showed up just a few times. The rearrangement uses TRBV20-1 and TRBJ2-7, with 7 bases matching TRBD2. From germline, CDR1 is DFQATT and CDR2 SNEGSKA (reference sequence). V was clipped by 5 bases and J by 5 bases; unmatched bases: 9. This CDR3 region has 13 residues. In DNA form, the CDR3 reads TGCAGTGCTCCTCCAAGCGGGATGAACGAGCAGTACTTC. It is translated as CSAPPSGMNEQYF.

This clonotype was counted many times. The conserved phenylalanine or tryptophan is not found at the CDR3 terminus, so this likely reflects a read error. The DNA is omitted, as the CDR3 cannot be located on it reliably, and the CDR3 follows TCRdb's listing. The chain links TRBV7-9 to TRBJ2-7; TRBD2 reflects the table's D call only, with no check against the DNA. The CDR3 adds up to 11 amino acids, both ends counted. Germline CDR1 reads SEHNR; CDR2 reads FQNEAQ (reference sequence). The CDR3 loop is CASSVREPVNI.

This chain connects TRBV5-1 to TRBJ2-2, with D possibly being TRBD2 (5 bases). The CDR3 is 15 amino acids. Germline V gene lookup returns CDR1 SGHRS and CDR2 YFSETQ. Trimming removed 0 bases at V and 4 bases at J, with 10 bases between. For the CDR3, the DNA is TGCGCCAGCAGCTTGGGACTAACTAGCACCGGGGAGCTGTTTTTT. It yields the protein CASSLGLTSTGELFF.

This clonotype was found many times. The chain joins TRBV12-3 or TRBV12-4 to TRBJ1-5; 8 bases match TRBD1. The CDR3 sequence is 15 residues long. The ends lost 7 bases at V and 2 bases at J; junction bases unmatched: 7. The CDR3 loop is CASTRGLVGNQPQHF. In DNA, the CDR3 is TGTGCCAGCACCAGGGGGCTTGTTGGCAATCAGCCCCAGCATTTT.

This clonotype was picked up a small number of times. J is TRBJ1-1 and V is TRBV5-1; D unresolved. Germline CDR1 and CDR2: SGHRS and YFSETQ. The CDR3 has 13 amino acids. V lost 1 base and J 5 bases, leaving 9 bases between the germline ends. The DNA of the CDR3 is TGCGCCAGCAGCTTGAGTCAGGCGACTGAAGCTTTCTTT. Translated, it gives CASSLSQATEAFF.

This clonotype was picked up a small number of times. The chain joins TRBV29-1 to TRBJ1-1; 7 nucleotides match TRBD1. Germline CDR1 reads SQVTM; CDR2 reads ANQGSEA. V shed 6 bases, J shed 1 base, and the junction held 8 bases outside the gene matches. The CDR3 loop spans 14 amino acids. The CDR3 here is CSVQRTGSNTEAFF. CDR3 in DNA: TGCAGCGTACAAAGGACAGGCTCGAACACTGAAGCTTTCTTT. The variable domain in full, with the rest retrieved from reference TRBV29-1 and TRBJ1-1, is SAVISQKPSRDICQRGTSLTIQCQVDSQVTMMFWYRQQPGQSLTLIATANQGSEATYESGFVIDKFPISRPNLTFSTLTVSNMSPEDSSIYLCSVQRTGSNTEAFFGQGTRLTVV.

The genes are TRBV7-2 and TRBJ2-5; 7 bases agree with TRBD1. V lost 3 bases, J lost 2 bases, and 6 bases stayed unmatched. Germline lookup yields CDR1 SGHTA and CDR2 FQGNSA. There are 15 residues in the CDR3. The CDR3 DNA sequence: TGTGCCAGCAGCTTCGGGACAGTCGAACAAGAGACCCAGTACTTC. It translates to CASSFGTVEQETQYF.

Only a few counts were recorded for this clonotype. The V gene is TRBV6-5, the J gene TRBJ2-3; 7 positions agree with TRBD2. The CDR3 length is 15 residues. Germline CDR1 MNHEY, CDR2 SVGAGI. Trimming at V came to 2 bases and at J to 4 bases, leaving 6 bases not matched to a gene. This CDR3 is CASSYKAGDPDTQYF. The CDR3 DNA sequence: TGTGCCAGCAGTTACAAGGCGGGGGACCCAGATACGCAGTATTTT.

The V gene is TRBV20-1, the J gene TRBJ2-3; the match to TRBD2 covers 11 bases. The J segment lost 2 bases and the V segment lost 3 bases, leaving 7 bases of the junction unmatched. The germline gives CDR1 DFQATT, CDR2 SNEGSKA (reference sequence). The length of the CDR3 is 16 residues. CDR3 DNA sequence: TGCAGTGCTAGTGTGACTAGCGGGATCTCCACAGATACGCAGTATTTT. It specifies CSASVTSGISTDTQYF.

The J gene is TRBJ1-1, the V gene TRBV29-1, with 7 bases aligning to TRBD1. This CDR3 is 11 amino acids long. V dropped 6 bases and J dropped 7; count of bases not matched to a gene: 5. Germline CDR1 reads SQVTM; CDR2 reads ANQGSEA. This CDR3 is CSVDRANEAFF. CDR3 coding DNA: TGCAGCGTAGACAGGGCTAATGAAGCTTTCTTT.

The chain employs TRBV10-3 and TRBJ2-7; D is perhaps TRBD1 (5 bases). V was trimmed by 1 base and J by 1 base, leaving 11 bases between them. The length of the CDR3 is 15 residues. CDR1 and CDR2 from the germline V gene are ENHRY and SYGVKD. The CDR3 nucleotides are TGTGCCATCAGTGAGTGGGGCAGGTCTTCCTACGAGCAGTACTTC. Amino acid sequence: CAISEWGRSSYEQYF.

This clonotype showed up just a few times. The gene calls are TRBV10-3 and TRBJ2-3, with 12 bases aligning to TRBD2. V trimming: 4 bases; J trimming: 5 bases; junction bases outside the gene matches: 7. This CDR3 comprises 16 residues. Germline CDR1 ENHRY, CDR2 SYGVKD. Here the CDR3 DNA reads TGTGCCATCAGTGGCCGGACTAGCGGGATGAGAGATACGCAGTATTTT. It is translated as CAISGRTSGMRDTQYF.

The chain employs TRBV6-2 or TRBV6-3 and TRBJ2-1; D unclear. The CDR3 has 11 residues. V was pared by 8 bases and J by 6 bases, with 8 bases between. CDR1 MNHEY and CDR2 SVGEGT come from the germline V gene. The CDR3 bases are TGTGCCAGCGGAGAGCGCAATGAGCAGTTCTTC. Translating it yields CASGERNEQFF.

This clonotype was seen a few times. The chain carries TRBV7-2 and TRBJ1-2; TRBD1 is a possible D gene (5 bases). Germline-derived CDR1 and CDR2 are SGHTA and FQGNSA. The CDR3 totals 13 residues. V lost 1 base and J lost 6, with 9 bases in between. The CDR3 bases are TGTGCCAGCAGCTTAGTAGTGGGGGATGGCTACACCTTC. Amino acids: CASSLVVGDGYTF. The variable domain in full, with the rest retrieved from reference TRBV7-2 and TRBJ1-2, is GAGVSQSPSNKVTEKGKDVELRCDPISGHTALYWYRQSLGQGLEFLIYFQGNSAPDKSGLPSDRFSAERTGGSVSTLTIQRTQQEDSAVYLCASSLVVGDGYTFGSGTRLTVV.

In its sample, this clonotype was seen a few times. V usage is TRBV28 and J usage is TRBJ2-7; TRBD1 aligns across 8 bases. The CDR3 runs 11 residues. The germline gives CDR1 MDHEN, CDR2 SYDVKM. V gave up 8 bases and J gave up 12 bases; unmatched junction bases: 9. CDR3 sequence: CASSNRTGLYF. DNA of the CDR3: TGTGCCAGCTCTAACAGGACAGGGTTGTACTTC. Using reference TRBV28 and TRBJ2-7 for the parts outside the CDR3, the full variable domain is DVKVTQSSRYLVKRTGEKVFLECVQDMDHENMFWYRQDPGLGLRLIYFSYDVKMKEKGDIPEGYSVSREKKERFSLILESASTNQTSMYLCASSNRTGLYFGPGTRLTVT.

The genes are TRBV28 and TRBJ1-5; weak D call: TRBD1 (5 bases). Germline-derived CDR1 and CDR2 are MDHEN and SYDVKM. Trimming left V 11 bases short and J 4 bases short, with 21 bases between. CDR3 length: 15 amino acids. This CDR3 is CALSRRGYRNQPQHF. Here the CDR3 DNA reads TGTGCCCTGTCCCGGAGGGGCTATAGAAATCAGCCCCAGCATTTT.

V is TRBV5-5 and J is TRBJ1-6; D ambiguous. The germline CDR1 and CDR2 sequences are SGHKS and YYEKEE (reference sequence). The CDR3 covers 13 residues. The V end lost 7 bases, the J end lost 4 bases, and 9 bases lay between the germline ends. The DNA for the CDR3 is TGTGCCAGCGCGATTGGGTATAATTCACCCCTCCACTTT. Its protein is CASAIGYNSPLHF.

The V call is TRBV7-9, the J call TRBJ2-1, with 8 bases that match TRBD2. Trimming removed 3 bases from V and 10 bases from J; junction bases left unmatched: 5. Germline CDR1 and CDR2: SEHNR and FQNEAQ (reference sequence). The CDR3 is made up of 13 amino acids. The DNA of the CDR3 is TGTGCCAGCAGCTTCGGGACTAGTGGGGAGCAGTTCTTC. Translated, it gives CASSFGTSGEQFF.

This chain links TRBV12-3 or TRBV12-4 with TRBJ2-7; tentative D call: TRBD2 (6 bases). The CDR3 is 16 residues long. Trimming stripped 4 bases from V and 2 bases from J, with 18 bases between. The CDR3, as DNA: TGTGCCAGCAGTTCGGGTCGGGAGCTTTGGACCTACGAGCAGTACTTC. This translates into CASSSGRELWTYEQYF.

V usage is TRBV4-2 and J usage is TRBJ2-1; D ambiguous. This CDR3 region has 15 residues. Trimming removed 1 base at V and 1 base at J, with 8 bases between. Germline V CDR1 and CDR2: LGHNA, YNFKEQ. CDR3 coding DNA: TGTGCCAGCAGCCAAGGGGTTACGTCCTACAATGAGCAGTTCTTC. Translation: CASSQGVTSYNEQFF.

This sequence joins TRBV7-2 and TRBJ2-3; D not certain. The germline V gene encodes CDR1 SGHTA and CDR2 FQGNSA. With 2 bases removed from V and 0 bases from J, the gap between germline ends came to 12 bases. The CDR3 runs 16 residues. The CDR3 sequence: CASSLFERRSTDTQYF. CDR3 nucleotide sequence: TGTGCCAGCAGCTTATTTGAGCGAAGAAGCACAGATACGCAGTATTTT.